The 31 T cell receptor beta chains given below trace back to one sample, sequenced in a study of T cell responses to AZD1222 COVID-19 vaccine. The data were produced by immunoSEQ multiplex PCR, yet TCRdb's version contains in-frame clones alone and is incomplete. The data show approximately 85,000 clones, 80% to 90% seen once. The source was peripheral blood, collected on day 0 of AZD1222 vaccination. These receptors were obtained from an adult in good health.

V and J are TRBV24-1 and TRBJ2-3, with a tentative D call TRBD2 (6 bases). V was pared by 7 bases and J by 3 bases, with 7 bases between. The V gene's germline CDR1 is KGHDR and CDR2 SFDVKD. The CDR3 has 12 amino acids. The DNA of the CDR3 is TGTGCCACCAGGGGACTGACAGATACGCAGTATTTT. Translation gives CATRGLTDTQYF.

This clone was counted between two and nine times. This same CDR3 is encoded by further DNA sequences in the sample. This rearrangement joins TRBV12-3 or TRBV12-4 to TRBJ2-1; perhaps TRBD2 as D (5 bases). V was pared by 5 bases and J by 7 bases, with 9 bases between. The CDR3 totals 12 residues. The CDR3 nucleotides read TGTGCCAGCAGTCTCGGAGGAAATGAGCAGTTCTTC. Its protein is CASSLGGNEQFF.

The rearrangement joins TRBV3-1 (or the pseudogene TRBV3-2) to TRBJ1-1, with unresolved D. The CDR3 length is 11 residues. Trimming took 7 bases from V and 1 from J, leaving 4 bases between them. Germline V CDR1 and CDR2: LGHDT, YNNKEL (reference sequence). CDR3 sequence: CASTRNTEAFF. The CDR3 DNA sequence: TGTGCCAGCACTAGGAACACTGAAGCTTTCTTT.

The V and J genes are TRBV7-2 and TRBJ1-4, with 7 bases fitting TRBD1. Germline V lookup: CDR1 SGHTA, CDR2 FQGNSA. CDR3 length: 17 amino acids. Trimming took 2 bases from V and 3 from J; bases not matched to a gene: 9. The DNA of the CDR3 is TGTGCCAGCAGCTTATTCGGCAGGGGGAGTTCTAATGAAAAACTGTTTTTT. Its translation: CASSLFGRGSSNEKLFF.

The rearrangement links TRBV19 to TRBJ1-2; 7 nucleotides align to TRBD1. The germline V gene encodes CDR1 LNHDA and CDR2 SQIVND (reference sequence). This CDR3 contains 17 residues. V lost 3 bases to trimming and J lost 0 bases; unmatched junction nucleotides: 10. For the CDR3, the DNA is TGTGCCAGTAGTATTAAACGGGGGACAGCCGCTAACTATGGCTACACCTTC. It specifies CASSIKRGTAANYGYTF.

Only a few counts were recorded for this clone. V is TRBV7-8 and J is TRBJ2-7; 8 nucleotides align to TRBD1. CDR3 length equals 15 residues. Trimming cost V 5 bases and J 0 bases; bases outside gene matches: 6. The germline CDR1 and CDR2 sequences are SGHVS and FQNEAQ. This chain's CDR3 is CASSPQGAPSYEQYF. The CDR3 DNA reads TGTGCCAGCAGCCCGCAGGGGGCCCCCTCCTACGAGCAGTACTTC.

The chain uses TRBV4-1 and TRBJ2-7; D call uncertain. Germline V gene lookup returns CDR1 MGHRA and CDR2 YSYEKL. The CDR3 length is 15 residues. V was trimmed by 0 bases and J by 6 bases, leaving 15 bases between them. For the CDR3, the DNA is TGCGCCAGCAGCCAAGAATCGGCAGCCCCTGGCGAGCAGTACTTC. Protein: CASSQESAAPGEQYF.

The rearrangement joins TRBV7-9 to TRBJ2-1, with D possibly matching TRBD2 (7 bases). The V end was cut by 4 bases, the J end by 10 bases, with 20 bases between. Germline loops: CDR1 SEHNR, CDR2 FQNEAQ (reference sequence). The CDR3 loop spans 15 amino acids. The CDR3 coding sequence is TGTGCCAGCAGCTCCCCGGGGGCGGGGGCAGCGGAGCAGTTCTTC. As protein: CASSSPGAGAAEQFF.

The chain carries TRBV6-2 or TRBV6-3 and TRBJ2-5, with 7 nucleotides matching TRBD2. This CDR3 has 17 residues. Per germline, CDR1 MNHEY and CDR2 SVGEGT. Trimming removed 0 bases from V and 0 bases from J; junction bases left unmatched: 7. CDR3 sequence (DNA): TGTGCCAGCAGTTACTCGATAAGGAGCGGGGACCAAGAGACCCAGTACTTC. Translation gives CASSYSIRSGDQETQYF.

V is TRBV5-1 and J is TRBJ2-2; D is uncertain. Germline CDR1 reads SGHRS; CDR2 reads YFSETQ. The CDR3 is made up of 15 amino acids. Trimming removed 7 bases from V and 0 bases from J, with 13 bases in between. CDR3 amino acids: CASRLWSSNTGELFF. The DNA of the CDR3 is TGCGCCAGCCGCCTCTGGAGCTCGAACACCGGGGAGCTGTTTTTT.

The chain is built from TRBV5-8 and TRBJ2-7, with 7 bases fitting TRBD1. J lost 4 bases, V lost 6 bases, and 7 bases had no gene match. This CDR3 is 13 amino acids long. In germline, CDR1 is SGHTS, CDR2 YDEGEE. CDR3 loop: CASTRQGRYEQYF. CDR3 bases: TGTGCCAGCACCCGACAGGGAAGGTACGAGCAGTACTTC.

The V and J genes are TRBV6-1 and TRBJ1-4, with TRBD1 identical over 8 bases. The germline gives CDR1 MNHNS, CDR2 SASEGT. Unmatched junction bases numbered 3, after V lost 3 bases and J lost 3 bases. The CDR3 length is 15 residues. CDR3 DNA sequence: TGTGCCAGCAGTGACAGGGGGCTGGCTAATGAAAAACTGTTTTTT. Translation: CASSDRGLANEKLFF.

The gene calls are TRBV4-1 and TRBJ1-2, with 7 bases identical to TRBD1. The CDR3 has 15 residues. The germline V gene has CDR1 MGHRA and CDR2 YSYEKL. The V and J ends lost 0 bases and 4 bases, in that order; junction bases with no gene match: 5. CDR3 nucleotide sequence: TGCGCCAGCAGCCAAGACCCCGGGACAGCCTATGGCTACACCTTC. This gives the protein CASSQDPGTAYGYTF.

The chain recombines TRBV6-5 with TRBJ1-5; 8 nucleotides match TRBD1. Looked up from germline, CDR1 is MNHEY and CDR2 is SVGAGI. The CDR3 totals 14 residues. The J segment lost 6 bases and the V segment lost 6 bases, leaving 7 bases of the junction unmatched. CDR3 sequence: CASRKLGTGQPQHF. The CDR3 DNA sequence: TGTGCCAGCAGGAAATTGGGGACAGGTCAGCCCCAGCATTTT.

The genes are TRBV2 and TRBJ1-2; possible D gene TRBD1, 5 bases. The CDR3 is 14 amino acids. With 6 bases removed from V and 6 bases from J, the gap between germline ends came to 17 bases. Germline-derived CDR1 and CDR2 are SNHLY and FYNNEI. The CDR3 reads CASRRGAGDDGYTF. CDR3 nucleotides: TGTGCCAGCAGGCGGGGAGCGGGGGACGATGGCTACACCTTC.

The CDR3 region has the DNA TGTGCCAGCAGCTCCGGGACTAGCGGGACAGATACGCAGTATTTT. This translates into CASSSGTSGTDTQYF. The chain joins TRBV5-8 to TRBJ2-3; the match to TRBD2 covers 12 bases. Germline-derived CDR1 and CDR2 are SGHTS and YDEGEE. The ends lost 3 bases at V and 3 bases at J; junction bases unmatched: 2. The CDR3 runs to 15 residues.

This chain uses TRBV2 with TRBJ1-1; no clear D gene. CDR1 and CDR2 from the germline V gene are SNHLY and FYNNEI. Trimming left V 8 bases short and J 0 bases short, with 13 bases between. This CDR3 region has 14 residues. CDR3 protein: CASSGETMNTEAFF. CDR3 in DNA: TGTGCCAGCTCTGGTGAGACGATGAACACTGAAGCTTTCTTT.

For the CDR3, the DNA is TGTGCCAGCAGCGCGTCCCATCGGAAGTGGTATCAGCCCCAGCATTTT. Protein product: CASSASHRKWYQPQHF. The chain recombines TRBV7-2 with TRBJ1-5; the D is unclear. Looked up from germline, CDR1 is SGHTA and CDR2 is FQGNSA. CDR3 length: 16 residues. V gave up 5 bases and J gave up 5 bases, with 19 bases separating them.

This clone was found once. The chain uses TRBV3-1 (or the pseudogene TRBV3-2) and TRBJ2-1; weak D call: TRBD2 (6 bases). V shed 0 bases and J shed 7 bases, with 13 bases lying between them. Germline V lookup: CDR1 LGHDT, CDR2 YNNKEL (reference sequence). CDR3 length: 15 amino acids. The CDR3 DNA is TGTGCCAGCAGCCAAGATACAGGAGGGTGGAATGAGCAGTTCTTC. This encodes CASSQDTGGWNEQFF.

The CDR3 sequence is CAWSVPGFFNQPQHF. The CDR3 DNA is TGTGCCTGGAGTGTCCCAGGGTTTTTCAATCAGCCCCAGCATTTT. This sequence joins TRBV30 and TRBJ1-5, with D perhaps TRBD1 (5 bases). V was cut by 0 bases and J by 3 bases, with 12 bases left in between. The CDR3 sequence is 15 residues long. Per germline, CDR1 GTSNPN and CDR2 SVGIG (reference sequence).

This rearrangement joins TRBV19 to TRBJ1-2; 9 bases match TRBD1. After removal of 7 bases from V and 0 bases from J, the junction contained 12 bases not matched to a gene. Germline-derived CDR1 and CDR2 are LNHDA and SQIVND (reference sequence). The CDR3 is 17 amino acids. Here the CDR3 reads CASTPGTGPIPNYGYTF. CDR3 DNA: TGTGCCAGTACTCCCGGGACAGGGCCGATCCCTAACTATGGCTACACCTTC. The whole variable domain, filled in from reference TRBV19 and TRBJ1-2, reads DGGITQSPKYLFRKEGQNVTLSCEQNLNHDAMYWYRQDPGQGLRLIYYSQIVNDFQKGDIAEGYSVSREKKESFPLTVTSAQKNPTAFYLCASTPGTGPIPNYGYTFGSGTRLTVV.

The V call is TRBV27, the J call TRBJ2-7; 8 nucleotides match TRBD1. Germline-derived CDR1 and CDR2 are MNHEY and SMNVEV (reference sequence). The V and J ends lost 1 base and 5 bases, in that order; junction bases with no gene match: 10. The CDR3 spans 16 residues. The CDR3, as DNA: TGTGCCAGCAGTTTATATGGCCAGGGGGCTGCCAACGAGCAGTACTTC. This translates into CASSLYGQGAANEQYF.

The chain carries TRBV5-1 and TRBJ2-1, with TRBD1 matching 7 bases. After removal of 0 bases from V and 6 bases from J, the junction contained 3 bases not matched to a gene. The CDR3 has 14 amino acids. Germline assignment: CDR1 SGHRS and CDR2 YFSETQ. For the CDR3, the DNA is TGCGCCAGCAGCTTGGTCGCAGGGGGCAATGAGCAGTTCTTC. Protein product: CASSLVAGGNEQFF. Using reference TRBV5-1 and TRBJ2-1 for the parts outside the CDR3, the full variable domain is KAGVTQTPRYLIKTRGQQVTLSCSPISGHRSVSWYQQTPGQGLQFLFEYFSETQRNKGNFPGRFSGRQFSNSRSEMNVSTLELGDSALYLCASSLVAGGNEQFFGPGTRLTVL.

This clone was found once. The chain couples TRBV19 to TRBJ1-1; D is unclear. V was shortened by 0 bases and J by 1 base, with 12 bases between the two germline ends. Germline lookup yields CDR1 LNHDA and CDR2 SQIVND (reference sequence). This CDR3 spans 16 amino acids. DNA of the CDR3: TGTGCCAGTAGTATAGATCGGCGGACTGAGAACACTGAAGCTTTCTTT. Translated: CASSIDRRTENTEAFF. The variable domain in full, with the rest retrieved from reference TRBV19 and TRBJ1-1, is DGGITQSPKYLFRKEGQNVTLSCEQNLNHDAMYWYRQDPGQGLRLIYYSQIVNDFQKGDIAEGYSVSREKKESFPLTVTSAQKNPTAFYLCASSIDRRTENTEAFFGQGTRLTVV.

The chain employs TRBV7-9 and TRBJ2-5, with D possibly being TRBD2 (5 bases). The CDR3 has 13 amino acids. V was cut by 1 base and J by 10 bases, with 13 bases left in between. Germline values: CDR1 SEHNR, CDR2 FQNEAQ (reference sequence). The CDR3 loop is CASSLVSLDDQYF. The DNA for the CDR3 is TGTGCCAGCAGCTTAGTATCACTAGACGACCAGTACTTC.

The chain joins TRBV24-1 to TRBJ2-5; D might be TRBD1 or TRBD2, each matching 6 bases. The CDR3 sequence is 15 residues long. V was pared by 2 bases and J by 5 bases, with 14 bases between. The germline CDR1 and CDR2 sequences are KGHDR and SFDVKD. The CDR3 DNA sequence: TGTGCCACCAGTGATTATAAGGGGGGAGTGGAGACCCAGTACTTC. This translates into CATSDYKGGVETQYF.

The chain recombines TRBV9 with TRBJ1-2; perhaps TRBD1 as D (5 bases). CDR3 length: 14 amino acids. V was clipped by 4 bases and J by 8 bases, with 18 bases between them. CDR1 is SGDLS and CDR2 is YYNGEE in the germline V gene. CDR3 amino acids: CASSPQVATMGYTF. The CDR3 DNA reads TGTGCCAGCAGCCCACAGGTAGCAACTATGGGCTACACCTTC.

The V and J genes are TRBV6-1 and TRBJ1-5; a weak D match, TRBD1 (6 bases). The CDR3 totals 17 residues. CDR1 and CDR2 from the germline V gene are MNHNS and SASEGT. Deletions cut 3 bases from V and 4 bases from J, with 19 bases between. The CDR3 region has the DNA TGTGCCAGCAGTGACCATTCCAGGGGCATGAAGAATCAGCCCCAGCATTTT. It is translated as CASSDHSRGMKNQPQHF.

This clone was observed a few times. This chain uses TRBV4-1 with TRBJ1-1; D unclear. V was shortened by 0 bases and J by 7 bases, with 9 bases between the two germline ends. The CDR3 is made up of 13 amino acids. The germline V gene encodes CDR1 MGHRA and CDR2 YSYEKL. CDR3 residues: CASSQDNTIEAFF. In DNA, the CDR3 is TGCGCCAGCAGCCAAGATAATACAATTGAAGCTTTCTTT.

The V and J genes are TRBV11-3 and TRBJ2-1, with 12 bases fitting TRBD2. V was clipped by 2 bases and J by 11 bases; unmatched bases: 7. This CDR3 comprises 15 residues. The V gene's germline CDR1 is SGHNT and CDR2 YENEEA. CDR3 coding DNA: TGTGCCAGCAGCTTACCGACTAGCGGGAGTCTGAAGCAGTTCTTC. This gives the protein CASSLPTSGSLKQFF.

J is TRBJ2-7 and V is TRBV19; D is undetermined. Trimming took 1 base from V and 4 from J, leaving 8 bases between them. Germline lookup yields CDR1 LNHDA and CDR2 SQIVND (reference sequence). This CDR3 is 13 amino acids long. CDR3 sequence (DNA): TGTGCCAGTAGTATAGCCCACGGTTACGAGCAGTACTTC. Amino acid sequence: CASSIAHGYEQYF. Filled out from reference TRBV19 and TRBJ2-7, the complete variable domain reads DGGITQSPKYLFRKEGQNVTLSCEQNLNHDAMYWYRQDPGQGLRLIYYSQIVNDFQKGDIAEGYSVSREKKESFPLTVTSAQKNPTAFYLCASSIAHGYEQYFGPGTRLTVT.